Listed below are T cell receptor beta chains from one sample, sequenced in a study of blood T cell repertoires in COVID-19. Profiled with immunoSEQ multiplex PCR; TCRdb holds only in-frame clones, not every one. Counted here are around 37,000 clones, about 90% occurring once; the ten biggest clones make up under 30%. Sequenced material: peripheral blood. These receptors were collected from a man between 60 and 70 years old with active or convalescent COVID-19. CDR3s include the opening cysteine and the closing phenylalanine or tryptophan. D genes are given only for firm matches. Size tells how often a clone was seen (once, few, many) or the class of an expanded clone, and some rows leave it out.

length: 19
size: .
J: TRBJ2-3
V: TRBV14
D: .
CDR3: CASSHSGTLEVEFTDTQYF
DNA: TGTGCCAGCAGCCATTCAGGGACTCTGGAGGTGGAGTTCACAGATACGCAGTATTTT

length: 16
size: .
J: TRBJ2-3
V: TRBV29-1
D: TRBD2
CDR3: CSVARGGRKVSDTQYF
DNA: TGCAGCGTTGCACGGGGGGGGAGGAAGGTATCAGATACGCAGTATTTT

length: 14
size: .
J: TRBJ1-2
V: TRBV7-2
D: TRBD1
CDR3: CASSSDRGRYGYTF
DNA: TGTGCCAGCAGCTCGGACAGGGGACGCTATGGCTACACCTTC

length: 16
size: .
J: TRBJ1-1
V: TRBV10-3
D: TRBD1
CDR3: CAISEEAGQFVRKAFF
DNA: TGTGCCATCAGTGAGGAGGCGGGACAGTTCGTTCGTAAGGCTTTCTTT

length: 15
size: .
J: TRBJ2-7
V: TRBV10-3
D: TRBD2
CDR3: CAITSGLAGHYEQYF
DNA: TGTGCCATCACATCCGGACTAGCGGGTCACTACGAGCAGTACTTC

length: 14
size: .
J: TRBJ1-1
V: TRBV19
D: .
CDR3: CASSNTRVNTEAFF
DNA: TGTGCCAGTAGTAATACGAGGGTGAACACTGAAGCTTTCTTT

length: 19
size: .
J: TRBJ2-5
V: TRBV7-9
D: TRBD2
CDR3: CASSLARGGVAGVVETQYF
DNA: TGTGCCAGCAGCTTAGCTCGCGGCGGGGTAGCGGGAGTTGTGGAGACCCAGTACTTC

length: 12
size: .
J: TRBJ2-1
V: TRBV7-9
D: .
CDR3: CASSHSTSLGFF
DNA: TGTGCCAGCAGCCACTCGACTAGTTTAGGTTTCTTC

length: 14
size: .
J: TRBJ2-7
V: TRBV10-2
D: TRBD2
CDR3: CASSGAGGPIEQYF
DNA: TGCGCCAGCAGTGGAGCGGGAGGGCCTATCGAGCAGTACTTC

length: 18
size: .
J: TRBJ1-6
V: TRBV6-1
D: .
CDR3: CASSEVGTGSSYNSPLHF
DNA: TGTGCCAGCAGTGAAGTAGGGACTGGGAGCTCCTATAATTCACCCCTCCACTTT

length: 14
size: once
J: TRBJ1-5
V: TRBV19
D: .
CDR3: CASSITGSNQPQHF
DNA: TGTGCCAGTAGTATCACAGGTTCCAATCAGCCCCAGCATTTT

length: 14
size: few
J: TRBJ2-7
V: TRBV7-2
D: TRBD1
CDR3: CASSDAQGAYEQYF
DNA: TGTGCCAGCAGCGATGCTCAGGGGGCCTACGAGCAGTACTTC

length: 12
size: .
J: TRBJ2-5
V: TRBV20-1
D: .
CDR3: CSASPLAETQYF
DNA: TGCAGTGCTAGTCCCCTAGCAGAGACCCAGTACTTC

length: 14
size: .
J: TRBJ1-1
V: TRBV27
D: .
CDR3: CASRWRVSGTEAFF
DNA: TGTGCCAGCCGATGGCGGGTATCGGGCACTGAAGCTTTCTTT

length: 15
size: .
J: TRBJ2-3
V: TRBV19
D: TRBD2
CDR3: CASRSRLAGTDTQYF
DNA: TGTGCCAGTAGGTCCAGACTAGCGGGCACAGATACGCAGTATTTT

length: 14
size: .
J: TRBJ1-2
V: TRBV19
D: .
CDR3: CASSNVQGLYGYTF
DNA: TGTGCCAGTAGTAACGTTCAGGGACTCTATGGCTACACCTTC

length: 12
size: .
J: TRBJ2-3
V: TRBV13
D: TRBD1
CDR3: CASSRTGGTQYF
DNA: TGTGCCAGCAGCCGGACAGGGGGCACGCAGTATTTT

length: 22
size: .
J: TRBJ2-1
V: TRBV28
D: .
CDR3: CASSLLGWFGATRTETHNEQFF
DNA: TGTGCCAGCAGTTTATTGGGATGGTTTGGGGCGACCCGGACAGAAACTCACAATGAGCAGTTCTTC

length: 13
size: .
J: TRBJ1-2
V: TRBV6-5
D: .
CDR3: CASRRTENYGYTF
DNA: TGTGCCAGCAGACGGACAGAGAACTATGGCTACACCTTC

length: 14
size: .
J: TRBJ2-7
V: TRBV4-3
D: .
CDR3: CASSQQTASYEQYF
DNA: TGCGCCAGCAGCCAACAGACAGCCTCCTACGAGCAGTACTTC